The 21 T cell receptor beta chains given below trace back to one sample, sequenced in a study of regulatory T cells in long-lasting Graves disease. Sequencing libraries for TCR beta were prepared with iRepertoire HTBI primers and Arm-PCR of CDR3 regions. TCRdb re-called the multiplex PCR reads with MiXCR, one entry per CDR3 protein. The data hold roughly 610,000 distinct CDR3 sequences, with roughly 15% observed a single time. Indicated time point: newly diagnosed GD, antithyroid drugs for less than 3 months. Making the TCR library involved RNA that had been extracted from PBMCs. These data were likewise used in another study, on T cells in Graves' hyperthyroidism and ophthalmopathy.

The sequenced sample was peripheral blood mononuclear cells (PBMCs), obtained at new diagnosis, from a patient treated with antithyroid drugs. These receptors all stem from a man aged 18 to 29 with Graves disease.

This clonotype was seen more than once but under ten times. CDR3 in DNA: TGTGCCAGCACACGACAGGGGAGCCCCCTCTCTGGGGCCAACGTCCTGACTTTC. Protein sequence: CASTRQGSPLSGANVLTF. The chain joins TRBV6-1 to TRBJ2-6; 8 positions agree with TRBD1. V gave up 7 bases and J gave up 0 bases; unmatched junction bases: 11. There are 18 residues in the CDR3. Germline loops: CDR1 MNHNS, CDR2 SASEGT.

This clonotype was counted once. The V call is TRBV20-1, the J call TRBJ2-7; 7 bases are a match to TRBD2. The CDR3 extends over 14 amino acids. Germline V gene data show CDR1 as DFQATT and CDR2 as SNEGSKA (reference sequence). The junction had 12 bases not matched to a gene; V was cut back by 6 bases and J by 4 bases. CDR3 bases: TGCAGTGCCAAAAATGGAAAGCGGGAATACGAGCAGTACTTC. As protein: CSAKNGKREYEQYF.

This chain uses TRBV7-2 with TRBJ1-4; D is unclear. The V gene lost 2 bases and the J gene lost 6 bases, with 10 bases spanning the gap. CDR1 is SGHTA and CDR2 is FQGNSA in the germline V gene. The CDR3 has 14 residues. Here the CDR3 DNA reads TGTGCCAGCAGCTTATCCAGCCATGATGAAAAACTGTTTTTT. Residues: CASSLSSHDEKLFF. The whole variable domain, filled in from reference TRBV7-2 and TRBJ1-4, reads GAGVSQSPSNKVTEKGKDVELRCDPISGHTALYWYRQSLGQGLEFLIYFQGNSAPDKSGLPSDRFSAERTGGSVSTLTIQRTQQEDSAVYLCASSLSSHDEKLFFGSGTQLSVL.

V usage is TRBV5-1 and J usage is TRBJ1-1; 12 bases line up with TRBD1. The germline CDR1 and CDR2 sequences are SGHRS and YFSETQ. CDR3 size: 16 residues. With V trimmed by 5 bases and J by 2 bases, 7 bases remained unmatched. The CDR3 region has the DNA TGCGCCAGCAGACCGGGGACAGGGGGCAGAAACACTGAAGCTTTCTTT. Protein product: CASRPGTGGRNTEAFF.

This chain's CDR3 is CASGMNSYQPQHF. The CDR3 DNA sequence: TGTGCCAGCGGCATGAACAGTTATCAGCCCCAGCATTTT. V usage is TRBV7-2 and J usage is TRBJ1-5, with no clear D. Deletions cut 8 bases from V and 5 bases from J, with 13 bases between. The CDR3 loop spans 13 amino acids. Germline V gives CDR1 SGHTA, CDR2 FQGNSA.

As for this clonotype: One base separates it from a far larger clone, so it is likely a read error. The CDR3 DNA follows: TGTGCCAGCAGACGGGGCCCTAGGACTAGCGGGCAGTACAATGAGCAGTTCTTC. Encoded protein: CASRRGPRTSGQYNEQFF. This chain joins TRBV11-3 and TRBJ2-1; 11 nucleotides align to TRBD2. The CDR3 length is 18 residues. From germline, CDR1 is SGHNT and CDR2 YENEEA. V shed 6 bases and J 4 bases; nucleotides not matched to a gene: 14. The full variable domain, rest sourced from reference TRBV11-3 and TRBJ2-1, is EAGVVQSPRYKIIEKKQPVAFWCNPISGHNTLYWYLQNLGQGPELLIRYENEEAVDDSQLPKDRFSAERLKGVDSTLKIQPAELGDSAVYLCASRRGPRTSGQYNEQFFGPGTRLTVL.

This clonotype was counted only a few times. This chain links TRBV20-1 with TRBJ2-1; a possible D gene is TRBD2 (7 bases). The V and J ends lost 3 bases and 8 bases respectively, with 17 bases between them. CDR1 and CDR2 from the germline V gene are DFQATT and SNEGSKA (reference sequence). The CDR3 is 14 amino acids. The CDR3 here is CSASGGRWSHEQFF. Here the CDR3 DNA reads TGCAGTGCTAGCGGGGGGCGCTGGTCCCATGAGCAGTTCTTC.

This clonotype was recorded a few times. CDR3 loop: CSARRPGGAGGRYEQYF. The CDR3 DNA reads as TGCAGTGCTAGACGCCCCGGGGGAGCGGGAGGGAGGTACGAGCAGTACTTC. The V gene is TRBV20-1, the J gene TRBJ2-7, with TRBD2 matching over 10 bases. The CDR3 consists of 17 residues. The V and J ends lost 2 bases and 4 bases, in that order; junction bases with no gene match: 14. Looked up from germline, CDR1 is DFQATT and CDR2 is SNEGSKA (reference sequence).

This clonotype was seen only a few times. V and J are TRBV4-1 and TRBJ2-7, with 10 nucleotides matching TRBD1. CDR1 is MGHRA and CDR2 is YSYEKL in the germline V gene. The length of the CDR3 is 14 residues. Trimming cost V 4 bases and J 6 bases; bases outside gene matches: 6. CDR3 protein: CASSLGQGGSEQYF. The DNA for the CDR3 is TGCGCCAGCAGCCTCGGACAGGGGGGGAGCGAGCAGTACTTC.

This clonotype has a handful of counts. This sequence joins TRBV20-1 and TRBJ2-1; no clear D gene. The CDR3 has 14 amino acids. The V end was cut by 5 bases, the J end by 7 bases, with 18 bases between. Germline CDR1 reads DFQATT; CDR2 reads SNEGSKA (reference sequence). Here the CDR3 DNA reads TGCAGTGCTTCGGACCCCTCGACGCGGAATGAGCAGTTCTTC. Translation gives CSASDPSTRNEQFF.

V gene TRBV10-3 combines with J gene TRBJ1-1; D is unclear. The V end was cut by 6 bases, the J end by 4 bases, with 9 bases between. The germline CDR1 and CDR2 sequences are ENHRY and SYGVKD. The CDR3 runs 12 residues. CDR3 DNA sequence: TGTGCCATCAGGAGTGAGGGCACTGAAGCTTTCTTT. Its translation is CAIRSEGTEAFF.

There are a few counts of this clonotype. The rearrangement uses TRBV25-1 and TRBJ1-1; the D gene is possibly TRBD1 (6 bases). Trimming shortened V by 5 bases and J by 1 base, and 14 bases separated the two germline ends. Germline-derived CDR1 and CDR2 are MGHDK and SYGVNS. The CDR3 is made up of 15 amino acids. CDR3 sequence (DNA): TGTGCCAGCAGTAGGGGGGGGAAAGGGAACACTGAAGCTTTCTTT. Its protein is CASSRGGKGNTEAFF.

The rearrangement joins TRBV20-1 to TRBJ2-1; no definite D call. The CDR3 consists of 17 residues. The germline CDR1 and CDR2 sequences are DFQATT and SNEGSKA (reference sequence). V lost 3 bases, J lost 5 bases, and 23 bases lay in between. The CDR3: CSARSPTLSNHHNEQFF. CDR3 sequence (DNA): TGCAGTGCTAGGTCCCCTACTTTGTCCAACCATCACAATGAGCAGTTCTTC.

This clonotype was found a few times. The J gene is TRBJ1-2, the V gene TRBV10-3; D not certain. Per the germline V gene, CDR1 is ENHRY and CDR2 is SYGVKD. This CDR3 spans 14 amino acids. Trimming pared 0 bases from V and 2 bases from J, leaving 7 bases between. CDR3 amino acids: CAISESTENYGYTF. The CDR3 nucleotides are TGTGCCATCAGTGAGTCGACGGAAAACTATGGCTACACCTTC.

The V gene is TRBV20-1, the J gene TRBJ2-7, with D hard to call. Germline assignment: CDR1 DFQATT and CDR2 SNEGSKA (reference sequence). The CDR3 extends over 11 amino acids. V was pared by 4 bases and J by 3 bases, with 7 bases between. CDR3 in amino acids: CSANRNYEQYF. The CDR3 nucleotides are TGCAGTGCTAACAGAAACTACGAGCAGTACTTC.

The gene calls are TRBV5-6 and TRBJ1-4, with 11 positions matching TRBD1. The CDR3 contains 12 residues. Trimming cost V 4 bases and J 12 bases; bases outside gene matches: 2. The germline V gene has CDR1 SGHDT and CDR2 YYEEEE. CDR3 protein: CASSPGQGELFF. DNA of the CDR3: TGTGCCAGCAGCCCGGGACAGGGGGAACTGTTTTTT.

The chain's CDR3 is CASRQGQGTYTGELFF. The CDR3 nucleotides are TGTGCCAGCAGACAGGGACAGGGGACCTACACCGGGGAGCTGTTTTTT. The J gene is TRBJ2-2, the V gene TRBV27; 10 bases map to TRBD1. There are 16 residues in the CDR3. Germline V CDR1 and CDR2: MNHEY, SMNVEV (reference sequence). J lost 3 bases, V lost 6 bases, and 7 bases had no gene match.

This clonotype was picked up a small number of times. A single base separates this from a much larger clone, so it may be a read error. The chain employs TRBV5-1 and TRBJ2-1, with D uncertain. Per germline, CDR1 SGHRS and CDR2 YFSETQ. This CDR3 has 12 amino acids. The CDR3 DNA follows: TGCACCAGCAGCGCCCCTGCCTATGAGCAGTTCTTC. Translated: CTSSAPAYEQFF.

In this sample, this clonotype turned up many times. This rearrangement joins TRBV20-1 to TRBJ2-7; 12 nucleotides agree with TRBD2. Germline assignment: CDR1 DFQATT and CDR2 SNEGSKA (reference sequence). Trimming at V came to 6 bases and at J to 0 bases, leaving 12 bases not matched to a gene. The CDR3 totals 17 residues. This CDR3 is CSAGGLAGGMSSYEQYF. For the CDR3, the DNA is TGCAGTGCGGGCGGCCTAGCGGGAGGGATGAGCTCCTACGAGCAGTACTTC.

The table lists this clonotype with many counts. The rearrangement links TRBV12-3 or TRBV12-4 to TRBJ2-7; the D is unclear. V dropped 5 bases and J dropped 6 bases, with 14 bases sitting between them. This CDR3 contains 13 residues. CDR3 in DNA: TGTGCCAGCAGTCCGACCAGAGGCTCCGAGCAGTACTTC. This codes for CASSPTRGSEQYF.

This clonotype was seen repeatedly, ten times or more. The V call is TRBV5-1, the J call TRBJ2-3, with 10 bases that match TRBD2. The CDR3 is made up of 14 amino acids. Germline values: CDR1 SGHRS, CDR2 YFSETQ. V lost 9 bases and J lost 0; bases outside the gene matches: 4. The CDR3 loop reads CATSAGGSTDTQYF. The CDR3, as DNA: TGCGCCACGTCAGCGGGAGGGAGCACAGATACGCAGTATTTT.